Given below is one T cell receptor beta chain in context. These data belong to a study of beta chain features in type 1 diabetes. Between the trimmed V and J ends, which lost 2 bases and 1 base, there was a span of 8 bases. CDR1 and CDR2 from the germline V gene are SGHRS and YFSETQ. The CDR3 contains 14 residues. Every isolated RNA sample was fully reverse transcribed, so sequencing captured expressed TCRB transcripts. TCRdb keeps only in-frame clones here, not all; method: immunoSEQ multiplex PCR. The sample lists roughly 380,000 clones, 20% occurring once. The sample taken for sequencing was naive CD4+ T cells from blood. The gene calls are TRBV5-1 and TRBJ2-3, with a weak D call TRBD2 (5 bases). This receptor was obtained from a woman aged 18-35 years in good health. The CDR3 nucleotides are TGCGCCAGCAGCTTCGAGGGCCGCACAGATACGCAGTATTTT. This codes for CASSFEGRTDTQYF.